This T cell receptor beta chain was identified during a study of CD8+ T cells in alopecia areata. RNA was isolated and reverse transcribed to cDNA, the sequencing template. Sequencing was performed with immunoSEQ multiplex PCR; in TCRdb, only in-frame clones are kept and a portion is missing. The table lists about 180,000 clones, 40% to 55% of them singletons. The V end was cut by 3 bases, the J end by 8 bases, with 10 bases between. The length of the CDR3 is 12 residues. Germline CDR1 SGHNT, CDR2 YYREEE (reference sequence). Treatment indicated: oral pan-JAK inhibitor, 5-10 mg twice daily. This receptor was taken from a human donor with alopecia areata. J is TRBJ2-3 and V is TRBV5-4; D gene unclear. The sample was CD8+ T cells sorted from blood, taken at week 52, from a patient treated with tofacitinib. Here the CDR3 reads CASSSHASTQYF. CDR3 bases: TGTGCCAGCAGCTCTCACGCGTCTACGCAGTATTTT.